Listed below are T cell receptor beta chains from one sample, sequenced in a study of Ad26.COV2.S vaccination and SARS-CoV-2 variants. Some clones are missing from TCRdb's copy, which holds only in-frame ones; the method was immunoSEQ multiplex PCR. Of 400,000 to 500,000 clones in the sample, 88% were seen once. The sample in question was peripheral blood, obtained in a trial of Ad26.COV2.S vaccine versus placebo. The receptors were gathered from a person aged 18 to 65 who received the Ad26.COV2.S COVID-19 vaccine or a placebo. The CDR3 runs from the conserved cysteine through the conserved F or W. The order of the fields is clone size, D gene, V gene, J gene, CDR3 DNA, CDR3 protein. A D gene is named only where the DNA matches it firmly. The size of a clone is reported for some rows only, either as once, few or many, or as a class for expanded clones.

>NA|NA|TRBV6-5|TRBJ1-3
TGTGCCAGCAAGCAGGGGACTGGAAACACCATATATTTT
CASKQGTGNTIYF
>NA|NA|TRBV11-2|TRBJ2-1
TGTGCCAGCAGCTTAGATCTGGGGACACACAATGAGCAGTTCTTC
CASSLDLGTHNEQFF
>NA|NA|TRBV13|TRBJ1-4
TGTGCCAGCAGCTTAAGCGTAACTAATGAAAAACTGTTTTTT
CASSLSVTNEKLFF
>NA|NA|TRBV6-5|TRBJ1-1
TGTGCCAGCAGTTCCTATTGGGACGGGACGAACACTGAAGCTTTCTTT
CASSSYWDGTNTEAFF
>NA|NA|TRBV11-3|TRBJ2-3
TGTGCCAGCAGCTCCCGGATCACAGATACGCAGTATTTT
CASSSRITDTQYF
>NA|TRBD1|TRBV9|TRBJ2-7
TGTGCCAGCAGCCCGGGACAGGGGGACTACGAGCAGTACTTC
CASSPGQGDYEQYF
>NA|NA|TRBV7-9|TRBJ2-2
TGTGCCAGCAGCTTACCAAAGGACAACCATTACACCGGGGAGCTGTTTTTT
CASSLPKDNHYTGELFF
>NA|NA|TRBV27|TRBJ2-1
TGTGCCAGCAGTCTCTGGGGGGGCTCTTACAATGAGCAGTTCTTC
CASSLWGGSYNEQFF
>NA|NA|TRBV30|TRBJ1-1
TGTGCCTGGAGTGTCACAGAATCTGAAGCTTTCTTT
CAWSVTESEAFF
>NA|NA|TRBV5-4|TRBJ2-7
TGTGCCAGCAGCATGTCGGGGGTCCACGAGCAGTACTTC
CASSMSGVHEQYF
>NA|NA|TRBV29-1|TRBJ2-1
TGCAGCGTTGATAAGGAATTCTTC
CSVDKEFF
>once|NA|TRBV5-5|TRBJ1-6
TGTGCCAGCAGCTTCGGGTCCGGTAGGGGGTCACCCCTCCACTTT
CASSFGSGRGSPLHF
>NA|NA|TRBV18|TRBJ1-4
TGTGCCAGCTCACCAAACCCGCGGGGGATACTGTTTTTT
CASSPNPRGILFF
>once|NA|TRBV4-1|TRBJ1-1
TGCGCCAGCAGCCCGAGGGAGAACACTGAAGCTTTCTTT
CASSPRENTEAFF
>NA|NA|TRBV11-2|TRBJ2-3
TGTGCCAGCAGCTTTCCCCAGGGAGGAGATACGCAGTATTTT
CASSFPQGGDTQYF
>once|NA|TRBV6-6|TRBJ2-2
TGTGCCAGCAGTTACCTGGGGGGCCGGACCGGGGAGCTGTTTTTT
CASSYLGGRTGELFF
>NA|TRBD1|TRBV4-3|TRBJ1-5
TGCGCCAGCAGCCAAGATTTCGGACAGGGGTCCCAGCCCCAGCATTTT
CASSQDFGQGSQPQHF
>NA|NA|TRBV28|TRBJ1-1
TGTGCCAGCAGTTTCGGAGGGCGGGATGGTGAAGCTTTCTTT
CASSFGGRDGEAFF
>NA|NA|TRBV19|TRBJ2-3
TGTGCCAGTAGTATAGATTATGAGGCAGATACGCAGTATTTT
CASSIDYEADTQYF
>NA|NA|TRBV19|TRBJ2-7
TGTGCCAGTAGTATAAAGGGATTGCACGAGCAGTACTTC
CASSIKGLHEQYF
>NA|NA|TRBV6-5|TRBJ2-7
TGTGCCAGCAGTTACTCGGGGACGGCGAGGGCGTGGCAGTACTTC
CASSYSGTARAWQYF
>NA|NA|TRBV19|TRBJ1-5
TGTGCCAGTAGTCAGGGCAATCAGCCCCAGCATTTT
CASSQGNQPQHF
>NA|TRBD1|TRBV11-2|TRBJ2-1
TGTGCCAGCAGCTTAGAAACAGGGGTTGATTACAATGAGCAGTTCTTC
CASSLETGVDYNEQFF
>NA|NA|TRBV7-8|TRBJ2-5
TGTGCCAGCAGCTTAGCGCGGAGGGATCGGAAAGAGACCCAGTACTTC
CASSLARRDRKETQYF
>NA|NA|TRBV5-1|TRBJ2-7
TGCGCCAGCAGCTACCTCACCGACTCCTACGAGCAGTACTTC
CASSYLTDSYEQYF
>NA|TRBD1|TRBV10-1|TRBJ2-3
TGCGCCAGCAGTGAGCCGGGGGACAGGGGGCGAAGAGATACGCAGTATTTT
CASSEPGDRGRRDTQYF
>NA|TRBD2|TRBV10-2|TRBJ2-5
TGCGCCAGCAGTGTTAGGGCGGGGGGAGGAGAGACCCAGTACTTC
CASSVRAGGGETQYF
>NA|NA|TRBV4-1|TRBJ2-3
TGCGCCAGCAGCCAAGGGACGTACCATTACACAGATACGCAGTATTTT
CASSQGTYHYTDTQYF